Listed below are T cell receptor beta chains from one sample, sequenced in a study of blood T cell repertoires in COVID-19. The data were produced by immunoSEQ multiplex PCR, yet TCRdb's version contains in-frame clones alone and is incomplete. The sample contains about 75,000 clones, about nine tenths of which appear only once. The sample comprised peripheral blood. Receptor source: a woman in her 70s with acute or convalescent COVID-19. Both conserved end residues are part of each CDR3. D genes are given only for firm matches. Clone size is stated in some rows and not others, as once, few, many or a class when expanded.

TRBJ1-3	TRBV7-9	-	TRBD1	TGTGCCAGCAGTCCGGACAGGGGGCACAAATTCTCTGGAAACACCATATATTTT	CASSPDRGHKFSGNTIYF
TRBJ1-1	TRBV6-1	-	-	TGTGCCAGCAGTGAAGGTGCAGGGGTGAGGAACACTGAAGCTTTCTTT	CASSEGAGVRNTEAFF
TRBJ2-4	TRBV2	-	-	TGTGCCAGCAGTGGACACAGGCTAGCCAAAAACATTCAGTACTTC	CASSGHRLAKNIQYF
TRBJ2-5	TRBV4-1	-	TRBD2	TGCGCCAGCAGCCAACCCTCAGGAGCGGGAGGGCCAAGAGAGACCCAGTACTTC	CASSQPSGAGGPRETQYF
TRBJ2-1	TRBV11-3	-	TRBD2	TGTGCCAGCAGCTTCTCGTCCTTGGCGGGAGGGCCACGGGGGAATGAGCAGTTCTTC	CASSFSSLAGGPRGNEQFF
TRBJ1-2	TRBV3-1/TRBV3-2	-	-	TGTGCCAGCAGCCAAGATTGGGAGGGGACGTATGGCTACACCTTC	CASSQDWEGTYGYTF
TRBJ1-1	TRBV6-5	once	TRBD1	TGTGCCAGCAGATGGGACAGGGACACTGAAGCTTTCTTT	CASRWDRDTEAFF
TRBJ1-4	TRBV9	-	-	TGTGCCAGCAGCGTAGGCGGGGAGGGTGAAAAACTGTTTTTT	CASSVGGEGEKLFF
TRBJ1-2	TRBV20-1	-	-	TGCAGTGCTAGGGGAGAGGGAGGCTACACCTTC	CSARGEGGYTF
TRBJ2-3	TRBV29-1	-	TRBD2	TGCAGCGTTGAAGAAGGGAGCGGGGGGGCCTCAGATACGCAGTATTTT	CSVEEGSGGASDTQYF
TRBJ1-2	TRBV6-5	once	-	TGTGCCAGCAGTCGGACTGTTGAACGGGATGGCTACACCTTC	CASSRTVERDGYTF
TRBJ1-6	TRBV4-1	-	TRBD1	TGCGCCAGCAGCCAAGGTGGACAGGGCCTTAATTCACCCCTCCACTTT	CASSQGGQGLNSPLHF
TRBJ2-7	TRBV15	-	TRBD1	TGTGCCACATTGAGGACAGGGACCTACGAGCAGTACTTC	CATLRTGTYEQYF
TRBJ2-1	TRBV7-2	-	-	TGTGCCAGCAGCTTGGACTTTAGCTCCTACAATGAGCAGTTCTTC	CASSLDFSSYNEQFF
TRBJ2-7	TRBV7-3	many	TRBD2	TGTGCCAGCAGCCCAGGAGCGGGGCCATCCTACGAGCAGTACTTC	CASSPGAGPSYEQYF
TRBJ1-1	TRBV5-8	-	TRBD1	TGTGCCAGCAGACCGAGGACAGGGGCGAACACTGAAGCTTTCTTT	CASRPRTGANTEAFF
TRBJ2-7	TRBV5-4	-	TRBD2	TGTGCCAGCAGCTTGGCCGGGACTAGATCGTTCGAGCAGTACTTC	CASSLAGTRSFEQYF
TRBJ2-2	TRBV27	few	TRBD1	TGTGCCAGCAGCCTACCGGGACAGGGGTCCGGGGAGCTGTTTTTT	CASSLPGQGSGELFF
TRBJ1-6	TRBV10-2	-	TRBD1	TGCGCCAGCAGGAGGGACAGGGAAAGACCCCTCCACTTT	CASRRDRERPLHF
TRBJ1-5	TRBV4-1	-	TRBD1	TGCGCCAGCAGCCACGGGACAGCGAGCAATCAGCCCCAGCATTTT	CASSHGTASNQPQHF
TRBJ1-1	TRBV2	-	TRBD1	TGTGCCAGCGTCAGGGACAGATTGAACACTGAAGCTTTCTTT	CASVRDRLNTEAFF
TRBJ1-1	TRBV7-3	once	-	TGTGCCAGCAGCTTCAGGGCGAACACTGAAGCTTTCTTT	CASSFRANTEAFF
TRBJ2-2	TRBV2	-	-	TGTGCCAGCAGTGAAGAAGGGGACACCGGGGAGCTGTTTTTT	CASSEEGDTGELFF
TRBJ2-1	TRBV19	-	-	TGTGCCAGTAGTATTCGTCCGAATGAGCAGTTCTTC	CASSIRPNEQFF